Shown below are 5 T cell receptor beta chains from a single sample sequenced in a study of blood T cell repertoires in COVID-19. The assay was immunoSEQ multiplex PCR, and TCRdb's table has in-frame clones only and misses some. The table shows roughly 90,000 clones, with 75% to 90% occurring only once. The sample comprised peripheral blood. The receptors come from a woman aged 65 to 85 with acute or convalescent COVID-19.

The V call is TRBV19, the J call TRBJ1-6; 7 bases match TRBD1. V was pared by 5 bases and J by 10 bases, with 11 bases of the junction left unmatched. This CDR3 is built from 15 residues. Germline V gives CDR1 LNHDA, CDR2 SQIVND (reference sequence). The CDR3: CASSPRQGGGSPLHF. The CDR3 bases are TGTGCCAGTAGTCCTCGACAGGGTGGGGGGTCACCCCTCCACTTT.

J is TRBJ2-7 and V is TRBV18; D is unresolved. The CDR3 runs to 12 residues. CDR1 is KGHSH and CDR2 is LQKENI in the germline V gene. V dropped 3 bases and J dropped 0 bases, with 3 bases sitting between them. The CDR3 spells CASSPNSYEQYF. The CDR3 bases are TGTGCCAGCTCACCCAACTCCTACGAGCAGTACTTC.

This chain connects TRBV5-1 to TRBJ2-2; D ambiguous. CDR1 and CDR2 (germline): SGHRS, YFSETQ. Trimming removed 0 bases at V and 6 bases at J, with 6 bases between. CDR3 length: 13 residues. CDR3 DNA sequence: TGCGCCAGCAGCTTGGCCCTAGCCGGGGAGCTGTTTTTT. Encoded protein: CASSLALAGELFF.

V and J are TRBV19 and TRBJ2-5; 7 nucleotides align to TRBD1. Germline CDR1 reads LNHDA; CDR2 reads SQIVND (reference sequence). CDR3 length: 16 residues. Trimming removed 1 base from V and 2 bases from J; junction bases left unmatched: 7. This CDR3 is CASSIGGGRGQETQYF. In nucleotides, the CDR3 is TGTGCCAGTAGTATAGGAGGCGGCAGGGGGCAAGAGACCCAGTACTTC.

The chain combines TRBV11-2 with TRBJ1-1, with 7 bases identical to TRBD1. Germline CDR1 and CDR2: SGHAT and FQNNGV. The length of the CDR3 is 15 residues. V lost 5 bases and J lost 0; bases outside the gene matches: 6. The CDR3 here is CASSTPTGLNTEAFF. The CDR3 nucleotides read TGTGCCAGCAGCACCCCGACAGGGCTGAACACTGAAGCTTTCTTT.